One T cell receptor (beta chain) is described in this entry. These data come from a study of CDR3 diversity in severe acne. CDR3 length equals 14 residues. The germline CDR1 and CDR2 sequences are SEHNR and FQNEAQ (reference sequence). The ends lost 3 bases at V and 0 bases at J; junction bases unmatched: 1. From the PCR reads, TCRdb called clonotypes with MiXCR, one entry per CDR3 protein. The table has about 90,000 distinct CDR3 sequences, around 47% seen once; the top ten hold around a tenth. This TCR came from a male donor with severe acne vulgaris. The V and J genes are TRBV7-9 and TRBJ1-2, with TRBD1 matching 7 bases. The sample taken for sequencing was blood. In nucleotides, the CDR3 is TGTGCCAGCAGCTTTCAGGGGGCTAACTATGGCTACACCTTC. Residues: CASSFQGANYGYTF.